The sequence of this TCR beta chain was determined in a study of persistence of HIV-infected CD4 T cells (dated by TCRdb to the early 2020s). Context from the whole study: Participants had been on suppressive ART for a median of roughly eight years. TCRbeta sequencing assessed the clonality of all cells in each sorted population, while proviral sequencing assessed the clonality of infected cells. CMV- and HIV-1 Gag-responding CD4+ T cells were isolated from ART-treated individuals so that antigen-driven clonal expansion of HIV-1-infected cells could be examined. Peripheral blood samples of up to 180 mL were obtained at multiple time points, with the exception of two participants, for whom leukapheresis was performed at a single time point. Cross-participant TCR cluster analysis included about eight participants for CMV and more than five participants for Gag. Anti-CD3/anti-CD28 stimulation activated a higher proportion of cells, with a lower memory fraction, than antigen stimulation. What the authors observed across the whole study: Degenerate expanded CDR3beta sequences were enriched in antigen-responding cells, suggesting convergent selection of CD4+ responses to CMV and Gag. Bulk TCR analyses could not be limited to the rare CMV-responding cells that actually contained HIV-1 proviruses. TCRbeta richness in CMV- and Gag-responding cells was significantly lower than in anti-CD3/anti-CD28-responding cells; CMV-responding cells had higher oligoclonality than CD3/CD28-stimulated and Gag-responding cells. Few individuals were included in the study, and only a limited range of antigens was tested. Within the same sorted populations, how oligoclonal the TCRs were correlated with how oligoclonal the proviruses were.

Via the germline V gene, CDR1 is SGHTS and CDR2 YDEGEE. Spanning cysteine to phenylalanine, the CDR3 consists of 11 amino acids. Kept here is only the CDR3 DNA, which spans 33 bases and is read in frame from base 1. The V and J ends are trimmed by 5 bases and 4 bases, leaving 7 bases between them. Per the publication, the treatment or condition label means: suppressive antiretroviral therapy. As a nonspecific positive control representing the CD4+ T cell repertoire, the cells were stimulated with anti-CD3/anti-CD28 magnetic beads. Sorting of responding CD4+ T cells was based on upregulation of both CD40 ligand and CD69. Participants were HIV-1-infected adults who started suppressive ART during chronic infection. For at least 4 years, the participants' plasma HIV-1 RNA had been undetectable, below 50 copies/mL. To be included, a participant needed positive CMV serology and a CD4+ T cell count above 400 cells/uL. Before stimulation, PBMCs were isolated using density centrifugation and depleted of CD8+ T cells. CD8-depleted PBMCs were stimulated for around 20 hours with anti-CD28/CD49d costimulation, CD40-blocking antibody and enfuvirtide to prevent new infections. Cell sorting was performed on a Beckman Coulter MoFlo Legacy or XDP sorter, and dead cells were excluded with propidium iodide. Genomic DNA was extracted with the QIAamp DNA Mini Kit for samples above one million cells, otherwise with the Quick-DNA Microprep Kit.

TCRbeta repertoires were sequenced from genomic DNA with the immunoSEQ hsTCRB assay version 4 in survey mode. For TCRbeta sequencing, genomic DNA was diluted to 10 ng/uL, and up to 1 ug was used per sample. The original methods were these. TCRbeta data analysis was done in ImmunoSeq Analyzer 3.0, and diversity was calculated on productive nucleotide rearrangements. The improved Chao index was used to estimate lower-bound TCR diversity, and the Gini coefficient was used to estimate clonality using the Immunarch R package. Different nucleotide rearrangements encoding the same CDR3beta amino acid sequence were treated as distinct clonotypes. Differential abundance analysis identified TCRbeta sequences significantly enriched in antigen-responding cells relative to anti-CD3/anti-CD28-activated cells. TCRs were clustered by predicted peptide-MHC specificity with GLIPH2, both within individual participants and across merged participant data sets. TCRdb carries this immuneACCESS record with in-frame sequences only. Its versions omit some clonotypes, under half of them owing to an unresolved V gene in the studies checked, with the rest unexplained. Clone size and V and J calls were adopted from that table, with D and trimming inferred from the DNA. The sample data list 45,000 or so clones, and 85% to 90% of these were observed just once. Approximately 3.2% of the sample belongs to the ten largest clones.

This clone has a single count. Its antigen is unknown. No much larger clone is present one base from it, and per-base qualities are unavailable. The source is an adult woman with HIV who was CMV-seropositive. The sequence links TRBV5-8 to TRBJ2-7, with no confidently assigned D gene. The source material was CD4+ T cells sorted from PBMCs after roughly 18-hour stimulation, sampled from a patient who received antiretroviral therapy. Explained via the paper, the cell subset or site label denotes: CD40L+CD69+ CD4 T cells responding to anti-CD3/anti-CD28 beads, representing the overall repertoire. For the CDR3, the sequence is CASRPQYEQYF. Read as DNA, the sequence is TGTGCCAGCAGACCGCAATACGAGCAGTACTTC.